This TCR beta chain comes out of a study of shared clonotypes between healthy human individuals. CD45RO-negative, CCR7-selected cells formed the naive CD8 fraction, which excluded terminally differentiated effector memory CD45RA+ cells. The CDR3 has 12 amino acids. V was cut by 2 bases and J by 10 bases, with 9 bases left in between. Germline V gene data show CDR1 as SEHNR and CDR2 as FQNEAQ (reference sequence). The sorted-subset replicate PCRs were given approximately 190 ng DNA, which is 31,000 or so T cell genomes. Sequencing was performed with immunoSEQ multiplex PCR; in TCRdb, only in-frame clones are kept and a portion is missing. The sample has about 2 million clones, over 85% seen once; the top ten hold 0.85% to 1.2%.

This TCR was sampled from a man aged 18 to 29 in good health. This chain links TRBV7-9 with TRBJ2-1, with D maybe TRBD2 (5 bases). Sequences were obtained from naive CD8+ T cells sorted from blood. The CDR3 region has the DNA TGTGCCAGCAGCTTACAAACGGGAGAGCAGTTCTTC. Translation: CASSLQTGEQFF. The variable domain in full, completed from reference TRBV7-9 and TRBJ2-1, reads DTGVSQNPRHKITKRGQNVTFRCDPISEHNRLYWYRQTLGQGPEFLTYFQNEAQLEKSRLLSDRFSAERPKGSFSTLEIQRTEQGDSAMYLCASSLQTGEQFFGPGTRLTVL.